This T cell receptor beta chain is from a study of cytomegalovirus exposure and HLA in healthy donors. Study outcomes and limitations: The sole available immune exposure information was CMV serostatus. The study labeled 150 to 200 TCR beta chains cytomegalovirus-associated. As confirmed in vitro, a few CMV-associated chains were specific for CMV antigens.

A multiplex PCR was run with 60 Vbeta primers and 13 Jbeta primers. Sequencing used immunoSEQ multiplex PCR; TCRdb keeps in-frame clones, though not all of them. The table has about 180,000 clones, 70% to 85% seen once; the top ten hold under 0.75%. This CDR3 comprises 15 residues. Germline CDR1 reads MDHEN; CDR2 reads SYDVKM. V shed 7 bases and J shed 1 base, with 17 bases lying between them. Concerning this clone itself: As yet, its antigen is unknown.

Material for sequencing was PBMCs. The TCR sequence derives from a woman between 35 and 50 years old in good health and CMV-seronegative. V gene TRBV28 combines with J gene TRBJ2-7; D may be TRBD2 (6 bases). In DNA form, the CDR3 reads TGTGCCAGCACCTCCGATCACGGGGGTTCCTACGAGCAGTACTTC. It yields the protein CASTSDHGGSYEQYF.